This TCR beta chain stems from a study of T cell responses to AZD1222 COVID-19 vaccine. Findings of the study overall: Regions left unmutated in variants are reportedly the target of nearly half of spike-specific TCRs.

Only in-frame clones appear in the TCRdb table, and some are missing; sequencing was by immunoSEQ multiplex PCR. Of some 150,000 clones listed, around 87% were seen once; the top ten hold roughly 9.7%. Germline V lookup: CDR1 SGHAT, CDR2 FQNNGV. The CDR3 consists of 14 residues. V shed 6 bases and J shed 4 bases, with 12 bases lying between them. On this clone itself: Its antigen is not identified.

The V gene is TRBV11-2, the J gene TRBJ2-2; D not certain. The receptor was isolated from an adult who received the AZD1222 COVID-19 vaccine. The material sequenced was peripheral blood, taken 28 days after the second AZD1222 dose. CDR3 loop: CASRATMATGELFF. The CDR3 region has the DNA TGTGCCAGCAGGGCCACTATGGCCACCGGGGAGCTGTTTTTT. Using reference TRBV11-2 and TRBJ2-2 for the parts outside the CDR3, the full variable domain is EAGVAQSPRYKIIEKRQSVAFWCNPISGHATLYWYQQILGQGPKLLIQFQNNGVVDDSQLPKDRFSAERLKGVDSTLKIQPAKLEDSAVYLCASRATMATGELFFGEGSRLTVL.